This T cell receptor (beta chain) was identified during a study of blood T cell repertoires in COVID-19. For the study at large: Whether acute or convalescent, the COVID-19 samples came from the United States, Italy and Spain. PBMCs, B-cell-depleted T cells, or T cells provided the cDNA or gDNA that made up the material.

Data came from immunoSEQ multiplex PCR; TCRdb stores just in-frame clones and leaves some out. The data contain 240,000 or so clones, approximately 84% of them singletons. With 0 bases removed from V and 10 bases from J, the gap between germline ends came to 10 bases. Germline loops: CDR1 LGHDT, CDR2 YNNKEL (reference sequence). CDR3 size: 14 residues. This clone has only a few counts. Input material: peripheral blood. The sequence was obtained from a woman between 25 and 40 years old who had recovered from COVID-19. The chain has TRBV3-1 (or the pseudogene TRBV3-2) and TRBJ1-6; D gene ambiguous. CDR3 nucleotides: TGTGCCAGCAGCCAAGATATCGGGTACTCACCCCTCCACTTT. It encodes CASSQDIGYSPLHF.